Below, 15 T cell receptor beta chains from the same sample are listed, as sequenced in a study of blood T cell repertoires in COVID-19. Profiled with immunoSEQ multiplex PCR; TCRdb holds only in-frame clones, not every one. The sample consists of about 240,000 clones, nearly 95% of them appearing once. The sample was peripheral blood. These TCRs come from a young man with COVID-19, enrolled during active disease.

V is TRBV6-5 and J is TRBJ2-3, with D maybe TRBD1 (6 bases). The V end lost 6 bases, the J end lost 2 bases, and 15 bases lay between the germline ends. This CDR3 is 15 amino acids long. CDR1 MNHEY and CDR2 SVGAGI come from the germline V gene. CDR3 sequence (DNA): TGTGCCAGCAGGACCGAACAGGGAACCACAGATACGCAGTATTTT. Translated: CASRTEQGTTDTQYF.

V gene TRBV4-1 combines with J gene TRBJ2-7; no clear D gene. CDR3 length: 15 amino acids. The V and J ends lost 1 base and 2 bases respectively, with 12 bases between them. CDR1 MGHRA and CDR2 YSYEKL come from the germline V gene. The CDR3 region has the DNA TGCGCCAGCAGCCAAGTTCTGGCAGGCGCCTACGAGCAGTACTTC. Encoded protein: CASSQVLAGAYEQYF.

The V gene is TRBV25-1, the J gene TRBJ2-2; no clear D. V was cut by 1 base and J by 7 bases, with 7 bases left in between. This CDR3 is built from 13 residues. Germline lookup yields CDR1 MGHDK and CDR2 SYGVNS. The CDR3 here is CASSEFSLGELFF. Here the CDR3 DNA reads TGTGCCAGCAGTGAATTTAGCCTCGGGGAGCTGTTTTTT.

This clone has only one observation. V gene TRBV7-2 combines with J gene TRBJ1-6; D not certain. Germline values: CDR1 SGHTA, CDR2 FQGNSA. The CDR3 runs to 19 residues. The V end lost 6 bases, the J end lost 7 bases, and 28 bases lay between the germline ends. Here the CDR3 DNA reads TGTGCCAGCAGTCTTACTATCAGGTTAGGAGGGAATCACAATTCACCCCTCCACTTT. Residues: CASSLTIRLGGNHNSPLHF.

This rearrangement joins TRBV27 to TRBJ1-1, with D uncertain. Germline V lookup: CDR1 MNHEY, CDR2 SMNVEV (reference sequence). V shed 4 bases and J shed 0 bases, with 9 bases lying between them. The CDR3 is made up of 14 amino acids. DNA for the CDR3: TGTGCCAGCAGTTCTTACGGGGTGAACACTGAAGCTTTCTTT. This encodes CASSSYGVNTEAFF.

This rearrangement joins TRBV7-3 to TRBJ2-5; 9 nucleotides match TRBD2. The CDR3 runs to 18 residues. J lost 6 bases, V lost 2 bases, and 16 bases had no gene match. The germline V gene encodes CDR1 SGHTA and CDR2 FQGTGA. CDR3 loop: CASSLFPSGDLWEKTQYF. CDR3 DNA sequence: TGTGCCAGCAGCTTATTCCCTAGCGGGGACCTCTGGGAAAAGACCCAGTACTTC.

The chain is built from TRBV27 and TRBJ1-2; D is ambiguous. This CDR3 contains 16 residues. Germline assignment: CDR1 MNHEY and CDR2 SMNVEV (reference sequence). V was trimmed by 5 bases and J by 5 bases, leaving 21 bases between them. This chain's CDR3 is CASSDTGILSFYGYTF. CDR3 nucleotides: TGTGCCAGCAGTGATACCGGGATTTTAAGTTTTTATGGCTACACCTTC.

This chain uses TRBV5-1 with TRBJ2-1, with D possibly matching TRBD1 (5 bases). The CDR3 loop spans 15 amino acids. Germline CDR1 is SGHRS and CDR2 is YFSETQ. V was trimmed by 0 bases and J by 0 bases, leaving 7 bases between them. The CDR3 loop is CASSLADSSYNEQFF. CDR3 bases: TGCGCCAGCAGCTTGGCAGACAGCTCCTACAATGAGCAGTTCTTC. Looking up the rest from reference TRBV5-1 and TRBJ2-1 gives the full variable domain: KAGVTQTPRYLIKTRGQQVTLSCSPISGHRSVSWYQQTPGQGLQFLFEYFSETQRNKGNFPGRFSGRQFSNSRSEMNVSTLELGDSALYLCASSLADSSYNEQFFGPGTRLTVL.

V and J are TRBV4-1 and TRBJ2-7; 14 bases match TRBD2. This CDR3 is 17 amino acids long. Germline V gene sequence: CDR1 MGHRA, CDR2 YSYEKL. V lost 4 bases and J lost 3; bases outside the gene matches: 8. The CDR3 spells CASSPQPTSGGVYEQYF. The CDR3 DNA reads as TGCGCCAGCAGCCCCCAACCGACTAGCGGGGGGGTCTACGAGCAGTACTTC.

This CDR3 is CASSDSRQALYGYTF. The CDR3 DNA reads as TGTGCCAGCAGTGACTCCCGACAGGCCCTCTATGGCTACACCTTC. The V and J genes are TRBV2 and TRBJ1-2; D may be TRBD1 (6 bases). The CDR3 contains 15 residues. The V end lost 3 bases, the J end lost 4 bases, and 15 bases lay between the germline ends. The germline V gene has CDR1 SNHLY and CDR2 FYNNEI.

The chain recombines TRBV5-1 with TRBJ2-1; D gene uncertain. CDR3 length equals 13 residues. V was clipped by 4 bases and J by 0 bases, with 5 bases between them. In germline, CDR1 is SGHRS, CDR2 YFSETQ. This chain's CDR3 is CASSPISYNEQFF. In DNA form, the CDR3 reads TGCGCCAGCAGCCCAATCTCCTACAATGAGCAGTTCTTC. Drawing the rest from reference TRBV5-1 and TRBJ2-1, the complete variable domain is KAGVTQTPRYLIKTRGQQVTLSCSPISGHRSVSWYQQTPGQGLQFLFEYFSETQRNKGNFPGRFSGRQFSNSRSEMNVSTLELGDSALYLCASSPISYNEQFFGPGTRLTVL.

This chain uses TRBV12-3 or TRBV12-4 with TRBJ1-2; TRBD1 aligns across 7 bases. V dropped 6 bases and J dropped 4; count of bases not matched to a gene: 5. This CDR3 has 13 amino acids. The CDR3 protein is CASSNTGVYGYTF. The CDR3, as DNA: TGTGCCAGCAGCAATACAGGGGTCTATGGCTACACCTTC.

V usage is TRBV5-1 and J usage is TRBJ1-2; TRBD1 matches 9 bases. The CDR3 covers 16 residues. V lost 7 bases, J lost 8 bases, and 18 bases stayed unmatched. The germline gives CDR1 SGHRS, CDR2 YFSETQ. The CDR3 DNA is TGCGCCAGCGGTTATTTCGAAGGGACAGGGCTTGAGGGCTACACCTTC. This encodes CASGYFEGTGLEGYTF.

The V call is TRBV7-9, the J call TRBJ1-2, with D perhaps TRBD1 (5 bases). CDR1 and CDR2 from the germline V gene are SEHNR and FQNEAQ (reference sequence). The V gene lost 3 bases and the J gene lost 4 bases, with 18 bases spanning the gap. The CDR3 runs 16 residues. Here the CDR3 DNA reads TGTGCCAGCAGCTTGGGTGGGGCTGGGGAGGCCTATGGCTACACCTTC. The encoded protein is CASSLGGAGEAYGYTF.

The chain is built from TRBV28 and TRBJ1-1, with 10 bases matching TRBD1. CDR1 MDHEN and CDR2 SYDVKM come from the germline V gene. CDR3 length equals 17 residues. With 3 bases clipped from V and 4 bases from J, the junction kept 11 bases outside the gene matches. The CDR3 nucleotides read TGTGCCAGCAGTTTCAGGGGACAGGGGAGGGGAGGCACTGAAGCTTTCTTT. This translates into CASSFRGQGRGGTEAFF.